A selection of T cell receptor beta chains follows, all from one sample in a study of blood T cell repertoires in COVID-19. The assay was immunoSEQ multiplex PCR, and TCRdb's table has in-frame clones only and misses some. The table has about 140,000 clones, about 83% seen once; the top ten hold 16%. The sample taken for sequencing was peripheral blood. These receptors were taken from a man between 50 and 59 years old with acute or convalescent COVID-19. The CDR3 runs from the conserved cysteine through the conserved F or W. Fields, in order: D gene, J gene, V gene, clone size, CDR3 DNA, CDR3 protein. D genes are given only for firm matches. Part of the rows lack a size; the others show once, few, many or a class for expanded clones.

d_call: NA
j_call: TRBJ2-4
v_call: TRBV30
clone_size: NA
cdr3_nt: TGTGCCTGGAGTGTACGCACAGGGTGGAGTGGAAACATTCAGTACTTC
cdr3_aa: CAWSVRTGWSGNIQYF

d_call: TRBD1
j_call: TRBJ1-5
v_call: TRBV29-1
clone_size: NA
cdr3_nt: TGCAGCGCCGGGACAGGTCACAATCAGCCCCAGCATTTT
cdr3_aa: CSAGTGHNQPQHF

d_call: TRBD2
j_call: TRBJ2-1
v_call: TRBV11-2
clone_size: NA
cdr3_nt: TGTGCCAGCAGCGCCCGGACTAGCGGGGGGGGAAGCTCCTACAATGAGCAGTTCTTC
cdr3_aa: CASSARTSGGGSSYNEQFF

d_call: NA
j_call: TRBJ2-5
v_call: TRBV15
clone_size: NA
cdr3_nt: TGTGCCACCAGCAGAGATATTGGGAGGCAAGAGACCCAGTACTTC
cdr3_aa: CATSRDIGRQETQYF

d_call: NA
j_call: TRBJ1-4
v_call: TRBV19
clone_size: NA
cdr3_nt: TGTGCCAGTAGTATGGACAGAGTAAATGAAAAACTGTTTTTT
cdr3_aa: CASSMDRVNEKLFF

d_call: NA
j_call: TRBJ2-7
v_call: TRBV5-5
clone_size: NA
cdr3_nt: TGTGCCAGCAGTAGGACCGGGACTTTAAGCTCCTACGAGCAGTACTTC
cdr3_aa: CASSRTGTLSSYEQYF

d_call: TRBD1
j_call: TRBJ1-3
v_call: TRBV29-1
clone_size: NA
cdr3_nt: TGCAGCGTTCGTATTGAGGGGGCTCTCGCTGGAAACACCATATATTTT
cdr3_aa: CSVRIEGALAGNTIYF

d_call: TRBD1
j_call: TRBJ1-2
v_call: TRBV10-3
clone_size: NA
cdr3_nt: TGTGCCATCAGTGACCCCGGGACAGGGGAGGGCTACACCTTC
cdr3_aa: CAISDPGTGEGYTF

d_call: TRBD1
j_call: TRBJ1-4
v_call: TRBV19
clone_size: NA
cdr3_nt: TGTGCCAGTAGTATAGGACAGGGGGCAACTAATGAAAAACTGTTTTTT
cdr3_aa: CASSIGQGATNEKLFF

d_call: TRBD1
j_call: TRBJ2-1
v_call: TRBV5-1
clone_size: NA
cdr3_nt: TGCGCCAGCGGCGGGACAGGGTCTTACAATGAGCAGTTCTTC
cdr3_aa: CASGGTGSYNEQFF

d_call: NA
j_call: TRBJ1-1
v_call: TRBV24-1
clone_size: NA
cdr3_nt: TGTGCCACCAGTGATATACGCAGGGTAGGCACTGAAGCTTTCTTT
cdr3_aa: CATSDIRRVGTEAFF

d_call: TRBD1
j_call: TRBJ1-3
v_call: TRBV24-1
clone_size: many
cdr3_nt: TGTGCCACCAGTGATGCTACAGGGGAGTCTGGAAACACCATATATTTT
cdr3_aa: CATSDATGESGNTIYF

d_call: TRBD1
j_call: TRBJ2-1
v_call: TRBV12-3/TRBV12-4
clone_size: NA
cdr3_nt: TGTGCCAGCAGTAGGGGACAGTCTTCCTTCTTC
cdr3_aa: CASSRGQSSFF

d_call: TRBD2
j_call: TRBJ2-7
v_call: TRBV19
clone_size: NA
cdr3_nt: TGTGCCAGTACTCCTAGCGGGGGGGACTCCTACGAGCAGTACTTC
cdr3_aa: CASTPSGGDSYEQYF

d_call: NA
j_call: TRBJ1-2
v_call: TRBV3-1/TRBV3-2
clone_size: NA
cdr3_nt: TGTGCCAGCAGCCAAGGAGGGAACTATTATGGCTACACCTTC
cdr3_aa: CASSQGGNYYGYTF

d_call: NA
j_call: TRBJ1-2
v_call: TRBV27
clone_size: NA
cdr3_nt: TGTGCCAGCAGTTTAGTGGGCAGTAAGGGGGACTATGGCTACACCTTC
cdr3_aa: CASSLVGSKGDYGYTF

d_call: TRBD1
j_call: TRBJ2-2
v_call: TRBV19
clone_size: NA
cdr3_nt: TGTGCCAGTAGTCAGGGGGCCGGGGAGCTGTTTTTT
cdr3_aa: CASSQGAGELFF

d_call: NA
j_call: TRBJ2-5
v_call: TRBV5-6
clone_size: NA
cdr3_nt: TGTGCCAGCAGTCAGGACTTCCAAGAGACCCAGTACTTC
cdr3_aa: CASSQDFQETQYF

d_call: NA
j_call: TRBJ1-4
v_call: TRBV19
clone_size: NA
cdr3_nt: TGTGCCAGTAGTATCGCAACTAATGAAAAACTGTTTTTT
cdr3_aa: CASSIATNEKLFF

d_call: NA
j_call: TRBJ2-7
v_call: TRBV7-9
clone_size: few
cdr3_nt: TGTGCCAGCAGCTTAGGCCGTCCGAGCTCCTACGAGCAGTACTTC
cdr3_aa: CASSLGRPSSYEQYF

d_call: TRBD2
j_call: TRBJ2-1
v_call: TRBV15
clone_size: few
cdr3_nt: TGTGCCACCAGCAGTAGCGGGGGGACCTACAATGAGCAGTTCTTC
cdr3_aa: CATSSSGGTYNEQFF

d_call: TRBD1
j_call: TRBJ1-2
v_call: TRBV5-6
clone_size: NA
cdr3_nt: TGTGCCAGCAGCTCAATAGGACAGGAGTCTAACTATGGCTACACCTTC
cdr3_aa: CASSSIGQESNYGYTF

d_call: NA
j_call: TRBJ1-2
v_call: TRBV30
clone_size: NA
cdr3_nt: TGTGCCTGTCAGGGGATGGGTAACTATGGCTACACCTTC
cdr3_aa: CACQGMGNYGYTF

d_call: NA
j_call: TRBJ1-1
v_call: TRBV18
clone_size: NA
cdr3_nt: TGTGCCAGCCATGGACAGCTGAACACTGAAGCTTTCTTT
cdr3_aa: CASHGQLNTEAFF

d_call: TRBD2
j_call: TRBJ2-7
v_call: TRBV10-3
clone_size: NA
cdr3_nt: TGTGCCATCAGTGGGGGTTTAGCGGGGAACGAGCAGTACTTC
cdr3_aa: CAISGGLAGNEQYF

d_call: TRBD1
j_call: TRBJ1-1
v_call: TRBV6-1
clone_size: NA
cdr3_nt: TGTGCCAGCAGTGAACCGGACAGGGCGGACTTGAACACTGAAGCTTTCTTT
cdr3_aa: CASSEPDRADLNTEAFF

d_call: NA
j_call: TRBJ2-7
v_call: TRBV2
clone_size: NA
cdr3_nt: TGTGCCAGCACCGGAGGGAGCTCCTACGAGCAGTACTTC
cdr3_aa: CASTGGSSYEQYF

d_call: TRBD2
j_call: TRBJ2-3
v_call: TRBV24-1
clone_size: NA
cdr3_nt: TGTGCCACCAGTGTCGGGGGGGGCAGTTACACAGATACGCAGTATTTT
cdr3_aa: CATSVGGGSYTDTQYF

d_call: NA
j_call: TRBJ1-4
v_call: TRBV6-5
clone_size: NA
cdr3_nt: TGTGCCAGCAAAACAGGGCCGAATGAAAAACTGTTTTTT
cdr3_aa: CASKTGPNEKLFF

d_call: NA
j_call: TRBJ2-3
v_call: TRBV27
clone_size: NA
cdr3_nt: TGTGCCAGCAGTTTACAAGATACGCAGTATTTT
cdr3_aa: CASSLQDTQYF

d_call: NA
j_call: TRBJ1-2
v_call: TRBV30
clone_size: NA
cdr3_nt: TGTGCCTGGAGTGTAGGAGGGGCGCCGAGCTACACCTTC
cdr3_aa: CAWSVGGAPSYTF

d_call: TRBD2
j_call: TRBJ2-2
v_call: TRBV30
clone_size: NA
cdr3_nt: TGTGCCCACAAGAGGACTAGCGGGGTCTCCGGGGAGCTGTTTTTT
cdr3_aa: CAHKRTSGVSGELFF

d_call: NA
j_call: TRBJ1-1
v_call: TRBV3-1/TRBV3-2
clone_size: once
cdr3_nt: TGTGCCAGCAGCCAAGGAAGGAGCAACACTGAAGCTTTCTTT
cdr3_aa: CASSQGRSNTEAFF

d_call: NA
j_call: TRBJ1-2
v_call: TRBV15
clone_size: NA
cdr3_nt: TGTGCCACCAGCAGAGGAGGATCGGGGGGTGGCTACACCTTC
cdr3_aa: CATSRGGSGGGYTF

d_call: NA
j_call: TRBJ1-2
v_call: TRBV10-3
clone_size: NA
cdr3_nt: TGTGCCATCAGTGAGCAGGGGCTATATGGCTACACCTTC
cdr3_aa: CAISEQGLYGYTF

d_call: NA
j_call: TRBJ2-7
v_call: TRBV25-1
clone_size: NA
cdr3_nt: TGTGCCAGCAGTGAGGCAGGGGACCACGAGCAGTACTTC
cdr3_aa: CASSEAGDHEQYF

d_call: NA
j_call: TRBJ2-1
v_call: TRBV30
clone_size: NA
cdr3_nt: TGTGCCTGGAGTTCCCCAGGGTTAAGCTCCTACAATGAGCAGTTCTTC
cdr3_aa: CAWSSPGLSSYNEQFF

d_call: NA
j_call: TRBJ1-2
v_call: TRBV27
clone_size: NA
cdr3_nt: TGTGCCAGCAGTTTAGGACAGAGCTATGGCTACACCTTC
cdr3_aa: CASSLGQSYGYTF

d_call: NA
j_call: TRBJ1-4
v_call: TRBV18
clone_size: many
cdr3_nt: TGTGCCAGCTCGGACCCGGGGGATGCAACTAATGAAAAACTGTTTTTT
cdr3_aa: CASSDPGDATNEKLFF

d_call: TRBD1
j_call: TRBJ1-4
v_call: TRBV9
clone_size: NA
cdr3_nt: TGTGCCAGCAGCGTATACGCCAACCGGGACAGGGGGCGACTAACTAATGAAAAACTGTTTTTT
cdr3_aa: CASSVYANRDRGRLTNEKLFF

d_call: TRBD1
j_call: TRBJ1-2
v_call: TRBV6-1
clone_size: NA
cdr3_nt: TGTGCCAGCAGTGAACCCTCGACAGGGGTGGGTGGCTACACCTTC
cdr3_aa: CASSEPSTGVGGYTF

d_call: TRBD1
j_call: TRBJ1-1
v_call: TRBV15
clone_size: NA
cdr3_nt: TGTGCCACCAGCAGAGATCGGGGACAGGCTTTCTTT
cdr3_aa: CATSRDRGQAFF

d_call: TRBD2
j_call: TRBJ2-1
v_call: TRBV5-1
clone_size: few
cdr3_nt: TGCGCCAGCAGCAACGCTTGGGCGGGGGATTACAATGAGCAGTTCTTC
cdr3_aa: CASSNAWAGDYNEQFF

d_call: NA
j_call: TRBJ1-5
v_call: TRBV5-4
clone_size: NA
cdr3_nt: TGTGCCAGCAGCGAGGACAGCGGACCCCAGCATTTT
cdr3_aa: CASSEDSGPQHF

d_call: NA
j_call: TRBJ2-1
v_call: TRBV28
clone_size: NA
cdr3_nt: TGTGCCAGCAGTTCAGCGAGCTCCTACAATGAGCAGTTCTTC
cdr3_aa: CASSSASSYNEQFF

d_call: NA
j_call: TRBJ2-5
v_call: TRBV9
clone_size: NA
cdr3_nt: TGTGCCAGCAGCCCCCGGGGAGTGGGGGGATTAGAGACCCAGTACTTC
cdr3_aa: CASSPRGVGGLETQYF

d_call: TRBD2
j_call: TRBJ2-5
v_call: TRBV7-8
clone_size: NA
cdr3_nt: TGTGCCAGCAGCGGGCGGGGGGGCGTAGAGACCCAGTACTTC
cdr3_aa: CASSGRGGVETQYF

d_call: TRBD1
j_call: TRBJ1-1
v_call: TRBV5-1
clone_size: NA
cdr3_nt: TGCGCCAGCAGCCCAGGGACAGCAAACACTGAAGCTTTCTTT
cdr3_aa: CASSPGTANTEAFF

d_call: NA
j_call: TRBJ2-5
v_call: TRBV7-9
clone_size: NA
cdr3_nt: TGTGCCAGCAGCCGTACGGAAGAGACCCAGTACTTC
cdr3_aa: CASSRTEETQYF

d_call: NA
j_call: TRBJ2-3
v_call: TRBV11-1
clone_size: NA
cdr3_nt: TGTGCCAGCAGCTTTGAACCGGGGAGCACAGATACGCAGTATTTT
cdr3_aa: CASSFEPGSTDTQYF

d_call: TRBD2
j_call: TRBJ2-7
v_call: TRBV3-1/TRBV3-2
clone_size: NA
cdr3_nt: TGTGCCAGCAGCCCCTCGGGGGGAGACGAGCAGTACTTC
cdr3_aa: CASSPSGGDEQYF

d_call: TRBD2
j_call: TRBJ2-7
v_call: TRBV6-5
clone_size: NA
cdr3_nt: TGTGCCAGCACCGCCCCGGGGGGGGCCTACGAGCAGTACTTC
cdr3_aa: CASTAPGGAYEQYF

d_call: TRBD2
j_call: TRBJ2-3
v_call: TRBV3-1/TRBV3-2
clone_size: NA
cdr3_nt: TGTGCCAGCAGCCACGCACCAGCGGGGGGGCCCCGGGATACGCAGTATTTT
cdr3_aa: CASSHAPAGGPRDTQYF

d_call: TRBD2
j_call: TRBJ2-3
v_call: TRBV5-1
clone_size: NA
cdr3_nt: TGCGCCAGCAGCTGGGGACTAGCGGGGGTCGATACGCAGTATTTT
cdr3_aa: CASSWGLAGVDTQYF

d_call: NA
j_call: TRBJ2-3
v_call: TRBV20-1
clone_size: NA
cdr3_nt: TGCAGTGCTAGTCGGGGGGCAAGCACAGATACGCAGTATTTT
cdr3_aa: CSASRGASTDTQYF

d_call: NA
j_call: TRBJ2-7
v_call: TRBV3-1/TRBV3-2
clone_size: NA
cdr3_nt: TGTGCCAGCAGCCAAGGGCAATTGGACAATGTGTACGAGCAGTACTTC
cdr3_aa: CASSQGQLDNVYEQYF

d_call: TRBD1
j_call: TRBJ1-1
v_call: TRBV5-1
clone_size: many
cdr3_nt: TGCGCCAGCAGCGGAGGACAGGGCGGGACTGAAGCTTTCTTT
cdr3_aa: CASSGGQGGTEAFF